One sample yielded the 5 T cell receptor beta chains listed below, sequenced in a study of cytomegalovirus exposure and HLA in healthy donors (dated by TCRdb to the late 2010s). Libraries were made using the immunoSEQ multiplex PCR assay. A mixture of 60 forward primers for TCR Vbeta segments and 13 reverse primers for TCR Jbeta segments was used in the multiplex PCR. TCRdb took over this immuneACCESS table, retaining in-frame rearrangements with V and J assigned. Such tables are incomplete; in checked studies, under half of the missing clones stem from an unresolved V gene, and the remainder is unexplained. The sample has roughly 180,000 clones on record, around 84% of them singletons. The ten largest make up 1% of the sample. The sequencing sample was made of PBMCs. These receptors originate from a boy between 2 and 10 years old in good health and CMV-seronegative.

The V and J genes are TRBV30 and TRBJ1-2; a possible D gene is TRBD1 (5 bases). Germline CDR1 is GTSNPN and CDR2 is SVGIG (reference sequence). Trimming removed 4 bases from V and 0 bases from J, with 15 bases in between. CDR3 length: 15 amino acids. The CDR3 reads CAWNRGTAANYGYTF. In DNA, the CDR3 is TGTGCCTGGAACCGGGGGACGGCTGCTAACTATGGCTACACCTTC.

The chain joins TRBV28 to TRBJ1-1, with TRBD1 matching 10 bases. The ends lost 5 bases at V and 4 bases at J; junction bases unmatched: 4. CDR3 length: 14 residues. Germline loops: CDR1 MDHEN, CDR2 SYDVKM. This CDR3 reads CASSKTGGSTEAFF. The CDR3 region has the DNA TGTGCCAGCAGTAAGACAGGGGGCTCCACTGAAGCTTTCTTT.

This clone was seen just once. The chain links TRBV28 to TRBJ1-2; 7 bases map to TRBD1. J gave up 1 base and V 7 bases, and 9 bases lay outside the gene matches. The CDR3 has 15 amino acids. In germline, CDR1 is MDHEN, CDR2 SYDVKM. The CDR3 sequence: CASNEGTARNYGYTF. The CDR3 bases are TGTGCCAGCAACGAAGGGACAGCGCGTAACTATGGCTACACCTTC.

The chain employs TRBV6-5 and TRBJ1-1, with a tentative D call TRBD1 (5 bases). V dropped 7 bases and J dropped 7 bases, with 19 bases sitting between them. The CDR3 extends over 14 amino acids. From germline, CDR1 is MNHEY and CDR2 SVGAGI. CDR3 amino acids: CASTPVGGRIEAFF. The CDR3 DNA sequence: TGTGCCAGCACCCCGGTGGGGGGGAGGATTGAAGCTTTCTTT.

This chain connects TRBV28 to TRBJ2-7; TRBD1 agrees at 9 bases. The length of the CDR3 is 14 residues. The germline gives CDR1 MDHEN, CDR2 SYDVKM. The J segment lost 5 bases and the V segment lost 6 bases, leaving 8 bases of the junction unmatched. This CDR3 is CASRRPGQGHEQYV. CDR3 DNA sequence: TGTGCCAGCAGAAGACCGGGACAGGGCCACGAGCAGTACGTC.